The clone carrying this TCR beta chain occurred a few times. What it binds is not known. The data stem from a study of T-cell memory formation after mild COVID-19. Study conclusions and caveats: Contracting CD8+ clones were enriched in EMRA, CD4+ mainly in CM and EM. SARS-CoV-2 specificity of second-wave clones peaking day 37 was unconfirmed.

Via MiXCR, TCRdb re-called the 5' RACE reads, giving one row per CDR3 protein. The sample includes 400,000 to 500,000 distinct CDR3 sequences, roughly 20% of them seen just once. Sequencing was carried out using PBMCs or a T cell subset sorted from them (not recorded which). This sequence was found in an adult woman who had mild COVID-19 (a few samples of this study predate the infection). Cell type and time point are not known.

In DNA, the CDR3 is TGTGCCAGCAGGGGAGCGGGAGCTTTAGGTGAGCAGTTCTTC. Translating gives CASRGAGALGEQFF. This chain joins TRBV7-2 and TRBJ2-1; the match to TRBD2 covers 8 bases. The CDR3 is made up of 14 amino acids. CDR1 and CDR2 from the germline V gene are SGHTA and FQGNSA. Germline trimming cut 6 bases from V and 9 bases from J; bases unmatched to any gene: 10.